This T cell receptor beta chain was sequenced during a study of T cells of healthy individuals. TCRdb independently ran MiXCR on the 5' RACE reads; one entry per CDR3 protein. This sample yields tens of thousands of distinct CDR3 sequences, of which about 5.5% are seen a single time; about 7.5% belongs to the top ten. J lost 5 bases, V lost 5 bases, and 10 bases had no gene match. The length of the CDR3 is 15 residues. In germline, CDR1 is SEHNR, CDR2 FQNEAQ (reference sequence). This clonotype came up many times. This receptor was taken from a female donor in good health. The genes are TRBV7-9 and TRBJ1-2; the match to TRBD1 covers 8 bases. The CDR3 is CASSTGTGGTYGYTF. CDR3 coding DNA: TGTGCCAGCAGCACGGGGACAGGCGGAACTTATGGCTACACCTTC.